This T cell receptor beta chain originates from a study of T cells after yellow fever vaccination. This clonotype was observed a few times. Its matching antigen is unknown. Study-wide results and caveats: Primary-vaccination clones mostly resurfaced post-booster (about 96% CD4, about 87% CD8).

Looked up from germline, CDR1 is SEHNR and CDR2 is FQNEAQ (reference sequence). The trim removed 5 bases at V and 6 bases at J, leaving 7 bases unmatched. CDR3 length equals 14 residues. TCRdb re-analysed the 5' RACE reads in MiXCR, keeping a single row per CDR3 protein. Found here are fewer than 650,000 distinct CDR3 sequences, about a fifth of them singletons; the top ten hold about 16%. The sequence was collected from a man in his late teens or twenties who received the YFV17D yellow fever vaccine. Source: PBMCs, taken roughly 20 days after the first yellow fever vaccination. The chain joins TRBV7-9 to TRBJ1-2; the match to TRBD1 covers 9 bases. The CDR3 region has the DNA TGTGCCAGCAGCCCTGGGACAGGGATAAATGGCTACACCTTC. This encodes CASSPGTGINGYTF.